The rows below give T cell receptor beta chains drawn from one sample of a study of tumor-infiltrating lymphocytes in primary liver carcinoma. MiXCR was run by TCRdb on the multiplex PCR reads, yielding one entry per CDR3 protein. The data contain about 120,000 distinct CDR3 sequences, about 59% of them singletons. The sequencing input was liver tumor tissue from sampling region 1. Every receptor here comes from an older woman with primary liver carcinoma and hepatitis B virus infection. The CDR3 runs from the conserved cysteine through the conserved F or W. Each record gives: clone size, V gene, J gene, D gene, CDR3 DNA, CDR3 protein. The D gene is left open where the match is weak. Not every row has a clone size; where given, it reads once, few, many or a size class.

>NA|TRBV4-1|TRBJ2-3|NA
TGCGCCAGCAGCCTGGGGCTACGGTGGGCCCACACAGATACGCAGGATTTT
CASSLGLRWAHTDTQDF
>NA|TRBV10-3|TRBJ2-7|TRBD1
TGTGCCATCAGGGGGGGACAGGCGTCCGGTTATGAGCAGTACTTC
CAIRGGQASGYEQYF
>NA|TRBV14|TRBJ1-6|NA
TGTGCCTGCAGCCTCTTCGGGACATCGGGGAATTCACCCCTCCACTTT
CACSLFGTSGNSPLHF
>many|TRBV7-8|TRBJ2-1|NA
TGTGCCAGCAGCTTAGGTTTCCAGAGGTCCAATGAGCAGTTCTTC
CASSLGFQRSNEQFF
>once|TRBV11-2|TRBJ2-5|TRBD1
TGTGCCAGCTGCTTAGCTCGAGAGGGGGCCCGAGAGACCCAGTACTTC
CASCLAREGARETQYF
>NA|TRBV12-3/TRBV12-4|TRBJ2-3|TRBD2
TGTGCCAGCAGCCGACTAGCGGGAGGATTGTCAGATACGCACCATTTT
CASSRLAGGLSDTHHF
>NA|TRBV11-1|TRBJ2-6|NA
TGTGCCAGCTCATTGGCCTTTTCGAGCGCCGGGGCCAACGTCCTGACTTTC
CASSLAFSSAGANVLTF
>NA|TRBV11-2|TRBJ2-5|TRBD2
TGTGACAGCAGTTTATTTGGGAGGCGGGAGCCTGAGACCCAGTGCTTC
CDSSLFGRREPETQCF
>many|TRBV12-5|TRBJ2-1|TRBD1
TGTGCTAGTGGTCCGGGACAGGGGTTCGGTGAGCAGTTCTTC
CASGPGQGFGEQFF
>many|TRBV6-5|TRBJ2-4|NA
TGTGCCAGCAGTGATATGGACGGGGGCTCCAAAAACATTCAGTACTTC
CASSDMDGGSKNIQYF
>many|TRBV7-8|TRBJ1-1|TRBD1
TGTGCCAGCAGCTTCAGGGGGGGCACTGAAGCTTTCTTT
CASSFRGGTEAFF
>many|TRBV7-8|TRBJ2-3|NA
TGTGCTACCAGGTGGCTTAGCACAGATACGCAGTATTTT
CATRWLSTDTQYF
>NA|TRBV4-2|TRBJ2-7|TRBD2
TGTGCCAGCAGCCAAGATATGGTAGGGAGGGGTCTGCAGTACTTC
CASSQDMVGRGLQYF
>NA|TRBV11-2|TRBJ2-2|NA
TGTGCCAGCAGCTTAGTTTTGGGGGACCCCAAGGATGCCGGGGAGCTGTTTTTT
CASSLVLGDPKDAGELFF
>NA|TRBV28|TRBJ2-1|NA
TGTGCCAGCAGAGCAGGGACAACCTCCTACAATGAGCAGTTCTTC
CASRAGTTSYNEQFF
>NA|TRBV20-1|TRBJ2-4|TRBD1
TGCAGTGCCTCTTTACAGGGGTTCAGAGCCAAAAACATTCAGTACTTC
CSASLQGFRAKNIQYF
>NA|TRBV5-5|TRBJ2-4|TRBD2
TGTGCCAGCAATCCGGGACTAGCGGGACGGGGTCAGTACTTC
CASNPGLAGRGQYF
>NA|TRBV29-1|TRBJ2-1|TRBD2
TGCAGTGTTGTAGGTGGGAGGGGAGTCGACGAGCAGTTCTTC
CSVVGGRGVDEQFF
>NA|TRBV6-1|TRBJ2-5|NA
TGTGCCAGCAGTGAAGTTGCGGGAAGCCCCGGGACCCAGTACTTC
CASSEVAGSPGTQYF
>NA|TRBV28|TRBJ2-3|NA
TGTGCCAGCAGACAGGGTATTAGCACAGATATGCAGTATTTT
CASRQGISTDMQYF
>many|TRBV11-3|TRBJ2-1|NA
TGTGCCAGCAGCTCATCCCTCGGCTCCTACAATGAGCAGTTCTTC
CASSSSLGSYNEQFF